Presented here are 22 T cell receptor beta chains from one specimen sequenced in a study of blood T cell repertoires in COVID-19. The method was immunoSEQ multiplex PCR; TCRdb's version includes in-frame clones alone and lacks a portion of them. This sample has hundreds of thousands of clones; 86% occur once, and the top ten carry roughly 10%. The sequenced sample was peripheral blood. Receptors were obtained from a man between 50 and 59 years old with COVID-19, enrolled during active disease.

This clone is a singleton in its sample. The rearrangement links TRBV6-1 to TRBJ2-7, with 10 bases that match TRBD2. Germline V gene sequence: CDR1 MNHNS, CDR2 SASEGT. V shed 3 bases and J 9 bases; nucleotides not matched to a gene: 5. CDR3 length: 13 amino acids. The chain's CDR3 is CASSDTSGVGQYF. Written as DNA, the CDR3 is TGTGCCAGCAGTGACACTAGCGGGGTAGGGCAGTACTTC.

This clone was found once. The chain carries TRBV7-2 and TRBJ2-4; tentative D call: TRBD1 (6 bases). The V end was cut by 5 bases, the J end by 3 bases, with 14 bases between. CDR3 length: 15 residues. From germline, CDR1 is SGHTA and CDR2 FQGNSA. The CDR3 DNA follows: TGTGCCAGCAGCCGCGACAGGTTGGGCAAAAACATTCAGTACTTC. It is translated as CASSRDRLGKNIQYF.

The genes are TRBV5-1 and TRBJ1-3, with D possibly matching TRBD1 (6 bases). V lost 0 bases and J 6 bases, leaving 16 bases between the germline ends. Germline loops: CDR1 SGHRS, CDR2 YFSETQ. This CDR3 is built from 16 residues. The CDR3 here is CASSLDLGGKENTIYF. The CDR3 DNA sequence: TGCGCCAGCAGCTTGGATTTAGGGGGAAAGGAAAACACCATATATTTT.

The rearrangement links TRBV15 to TRBJ2-2; TRBD2 matches at 8 bases. Germline-derived CDR1 and CDR2 are LNHNV and YYDKDF (reference sequence). The CDR3 loop spans 15 amino acids. The V segment lost 0 bases and the J segment 7 bases; nucleotides outside the gene matches: 4. The CDR3 loop reads CATSREGGRLGELFF. DNA of the CDR3: TGTGCCACCAGCAGAGAGGGCGGGAGGCTCGGGGAGCTGTTTTTT.

The rearrangement uses TRBV27 and TRBJ2-1; perhaps TRBD1 as D (5 bases). CDR3 length: 17 residues. V dropped 5 bases and J dropped 4 bases, with 21 bases sitting between them. Germline CDR1 reads MNHEY; CDR2 reads SMNVEV (reference sequence). The CDR3 nucleotides read TGTGCCAGCAGTACCTCGACAGACCCTAGTTGGTACAATGAGCAGTTCTTC. Its protein is CASSTSTDPSWYNEQFF.

This chain links TRBV4-2 with TRBJ2-4, with D possibly being TRBD1 (5 bases). Trimming took off 1 base at V and 8 bases at J, with 12 bases between the two ends. The CDR3 extends over 14 amino acids. Germline V lookup: CDR1 LGHNA, CDR2 YNFKEQ. CDR3 residues: CASSQGIPGHIQYF. CDR3 DNA sequence: TGTGCCAGCAGCCAAGGAATCCCAGGGCACATTCAGTACTTC.

There are a few counts of this clone. The rearrangement joins TRBV9 to TRBJ1-1; D is undetermined. V lost 0 bases and J lost 1, with 16 bases in between. Germline CDR1 SGDLS, CDR2 YYNGEE. This CDR3 comprises 17 residues. CDR3 bases: TGTGCCAGCAGCGTAGTTATGGGGAGGGCGGGGAACACTGAAGCTTTCTTT. Protein sequence: CASSVVMGRAGNTEAFF.

The rearrangement links TRBV18 to TRBJ2-7, with TRBD2 matching 14 bases. Germline V gene lookup returns CDR1 KGHSH and CDR2 LQKENI. The CDR3 is 20 amino acids. The ends lost 3 bases at V and 0 bases at J; junction bases unmatched: 13. CDR3 region: CASSPIPLTSGGANSYEQYF. In DNA form, the CDR3 reads TGTGCCAGCTCACCGATTCCCTTGACTAGCGGGGGGGCTAACTCCTACGAGCAGTACTTC.

The gene calls are TRBV3-1 (or the pseudogene TRBV3-2) and TRBJ2-1; 7 positions agree with TRBD2. Germline CDR1 reads LGHDT; CDR2 reads YNNKEL (reference sequence). Trimming at V came to 2 bases and at J to 0 bases, leaving 1 base not matched to a gene. The CDR3 consists of 15 residues. The CDR3 nucleotides read TGTGCCAGCAGCCAACTAGCGGCCTCCTACAATGAGCAGTTCTTC. Amino acid sequence: CASSQLAASYNEQFF.

The chain employs TRBV19 and TRBJ2-2; D possibly corresponds to TRBD2 (6 bases). V lost 5 bases and J lost 6, with 19 bases in between. From germline, CDR1 is LNHDA and CDR2 SQIVND (reference sequence). This CDR3 region has 16 residues. DNA for the CDR3: TGTGCCAGTAGTCGGAAGGCGGGGCAGGGTTCCGGGGAGCTGTTTTTT. Encoded protein: CASSRKAGQGSGELFF.

The chain is built from TRBV7-3 and TRBJ2-7; D possibly corresponds to TRBD1 (6 bases). Germline-derived CDR1 and CDR2 are SGHTA and FQGTGA. This CDR3 has 13 amino acids. V lost 4 bases and J lost 6, with 13 bases in between. In nucleotides, the CDR3 is TGTGCCAGCAGCTCGACCTTAGGGGGCGAGCAGTACTTC. Its translation: CASSSTLGGEQYF.

V usage is TRBV23-1 and J usage is TRBJ1-2; 7 positions match TRBD1. TRBV23-1 is given ORF status, its function remaining uncertain. There are 15 residues in the CDR3. Losses at the gene ends were 6 bases for V and 0 bases for J; bases not matched to a gene: 7. The CDR3 nucleotides read TGCGCCAGCAGCTTTACAGGGGCTGCTAACTATGGCTACACCTTC. It yields the protein CASSFTGAANYGYTF.

V gene TRBV7-6 combines with J gene TRBJ2-1, with 7 bases lining up with TRBD1. The CDR3 totals 19 residues. CDR1 is SGHVS and CDR2 is FNYEAQ in the germline V gene. V shed 1 base, J shed 5 bases, and the junction held 17 bases outside the gene matches. CDR3 in amino acids: CASSLGVGRGRSINNEQFF. The CDR3 DNA reads TGTGCCAGCAGCTTAGGGGTGGGTAGGGGGCGGTCCATCAACAATGAGCAGTTCTTC.

In this sample, this clone turned up a few times. V usage is TRBV11-2 and J usage is TRBJ2-7; D is perhaps TRBD2 (5 bases). The V gene lost 2 bases and the J gene lost 6 bases, with 14 bases spanning the gap. CDR3 length equals 14 residues. Germline values: CDR1 SGHAT, CDR2 FQNNGV. The CDR3 bases are TGTGCCAGCAGCTTAAATTGGGAGACCAGCGAGCAGTACTTC. It is translated as CASSLNWETSEQYF.

This chain uses TRBV18 with TRBJ2-7; D not certain. The germline gives CDR1 KGHSH, CDR2 LQKENI. CDR3 size: 13 residues. Trimming cost V 3 bases and J 0 bases, with 6 bases left between them. CDR3 in DNA: TGTGCCAGCTCACCCATGAGCTCCTACGAGCAGTACTTC. Protein: CASSPMSSYEQYF.

This clone was counted ten times or more. One end of the junction fails to match germline, which may point to a read error. V and J are TRBV7-7 and TRBJ2-3; TRBD1 matches at 7 bases. This CDR3 is 19 amino acids long. Germline CDR1 is SSHAT and CDR2 is FNYEAQ (reference sequence). The DNA of the CDR3 is TGTGCTAGCAGCTTACGGAGTAATGGGACAGTGTCCTTCACAGATACGCAGTATTTT. This gives the protein CASSLRSNGTVSFTDTQYF.

This clone has just a few counts. The V gene is TRBV18, the J gene TRBJ1-1; maybe TRBD1 (5 bases). The germline V gene encodes CDR1 KGHSH and CDR2 LQKENI. V shed 3 bases and J shed 5 bases, with 10 bases lying between them. This CDR3 has 13 residues. CDR3 nucleotide sequence: TGTGCCAGCTCACCCGGACAACAAACTGAAGCTTTCTTT. Translating it yields CASSPGQQTEAFF.

The chain has TRBV24-1 and TRBJ2-5; TRBD1 matches 7 bases. The CDR3 runs 14 residues. The ends lost 5 bases at V and 5 bases at J; junction bases unmatched: 7. Germline assignment: CDR1 KGHDR and CDR2 SFDVKD. The CDR3 coding sequence is TGTGCCACCAGTGTAGGGGGCAGAGGCGAGACCCAGTACTTC. It yields the protein CATSVGGRGETQYF.

This chain uses TRBV20-1 with TRBJ2-1, with TRBD2 identical over 13 bases. The germline V gene has CDR1 DFQATT and CDR2 SNEGSKA (reference sequence). This CDR3 contains 15 residues. Trimming took 3 bases from V and 4 from J; bases not matched to a gene: 3. The CDR3 nucleotides are TGCAGTGCTAGTCGGACTAGCGGGAGTTACAATGAGCAGTTCTTC. Translation: CSASRTSGSYNEQFF.

The chain has TRBV3-1 (or the pseudogene TRBV3-2) and TRBJ1-1; D is undetermined. This CDR3 region has 12 residues. From germline, CDR1 is LGHDT and CDR2 YNNKEL (reference sequence). V lost 4 bases, J lost 11 bases, and 14 bases lay in between. CDR3 coding DNA: TGTGCCAGCAGCCCCTCCGCGGGTCCTGCTTTCTTT. Amino acids: CASSPSAGPAFF.

This clone was found once. The chain couples TRBV29-1 to TRBJ2-1; 9 nucleotides agree with TRBD1. Trimming at V came to 4 bases and at J to 8 bases, leaving 12 bases not matched to a gene. Germline lookup yields CDR1 SQVTM and CDR2 ANQGSEA. The CDR3 has 15 amino acids. Here the CDR3 DNA reads TGCAGCGTTGCGGTCCCGGACAGGGGTGTCGATGAGCAGTTCTTC. Protein sequence: CSVAVPDRGVDEQFF.

The chain uses TRBV10-1 and TRBJ2-5, with 8 bases that match TRBD1. CDR1 and CDR2 from the germline V gene are WNHNN and SYGVQD (reference sequence). The CDR3 sequence is 13 residues long. Trimming removed 5 bases from V and 1 base from J; junction bases left unmatched: 0. The CDR3 DNA reads TGCGCCAGCAGTACAGGGGGCCAAGAGACCCAGTACTTC. Translation gives CASSTGGQETQYF.